This TCR beta chain was sequenced for a study of identical twins. Study-level findings and limits: Insertions were reduced in abundant cord blood beta clonotypes but not in memory repertoires. Less excess twin sharing appeared in beta out-of-frame sequences.

Template switching (which added a universal primer site) was used, and cDNA carried unique molecular identifiers. TCRdb re-called the 5' RACE reads through MiXCR, storing one row per CDR3 protein. The table lists under 350,000 distinct CDR3 sequences, less than 9.5% of them singletons, with under 7.5% in the top ten. This clonotype has a handful of counts. What it binds is unknown. Another study also made use of these data, one on yellow fever vaccine responses in identical twins.

The TCR was taken from a woman aged 18-35 years in good health. Sequencing input: CD8+ T cells sorted from blood.

CDR3 nucleotides: TGTGCCAGCAGCCTGAATCAACTAGCGGGAGGGATTAATGAGCAGTTCTTC. The encoded protein is CASSLNQLAGGINEQFF. This rearrangement joins TRBV7-9 to TRBJ2-1, with 13 bases identical to TRBD2. Germline-derived CDR1 and CDR2 are SEHNR and FQNEAQ (reference sequence). The CDR3 loop spans 17 amino acids. With 5 bases clipped from V and 7 bases from J, the junction kept 11 bases outside the gene matches.